Sequencing of this T cell receptor (beta chain) was carried out in a study of CD8+ T cells in alopecia areata. Study-level points and caveats: Compared with normal scalp, lesional scalp had higher clonality and more expanded CD8+ clones.

Germline V CDR1 and CDR2: SNHLY, FYNNEI. This CDR3 contains 11 residues. The V end lost 4 bases, the J end lost 11 bases, and 6 bases lay between the germline ends. Documented treatment: oral pan-JAK inhibitor, 5-10 mg twice daily. RNA was extracted and reverse transcribed into cDNA as the sequencing template. The assay was immunoSEQ multiplex PCR, and TCRdb's table has in-frame clones only and misses some. The table includes hundreds of thousands of clones, 60% detected once. Regarding this clone: No antigen is known for it.

The V and J genes are TRBV2 and TRBJ2-6; tentatively, D is TRBD2 (6 bases). The specimen comprised CD4+ T cells sorted from blood, sampled at week 52, from a patient treated with tofacitinib. This sequence was found in a human donor with alopecia areata. DNA for the CDR3: TGTGCCAGCAGTGGGGAGGACGTCCTGACTTTC. It translates to CASSGEDVLTF.